This T cell receptor (beta chain) was documented in a study of OX40 agonist ivuxolimab in advanced cancers. The V and J ends lost 5 bases and 4 bases respectively, with 12 bases between them. Looked up from germline, CDR1 is SGDLS and CDR2 is YYNGEE. This CDR3 is built from 13 residues. Using immunoSEQ multiplex PCR, the repertoire was profiled, and TCRdb retains in-frame clones only, with some absent. The sample yields fewer than 70,000 clones, around nine tenths seen once. This clone has only a few counts. This sequence originates from an adult with an advanced solid tumor such as melanoma, head and neck, liver or kidney cancer. Sequences were derived from CD4+ or CD8+ T cells sorted from blood, sampled in a trial of the OX40 agonist ivuxolimab. The V gene is TRBV9, the J gene TRBJ1-1; no definite D call. The CDR3 DNA reads TGTGCCAGCAGTCCCATCGGTAGCACTGAAGCTTTCTTT. It yields the protein CASSPIGSTEAFF.